The entry below describes one TCR beta chain. Its antigen is unknown. CDR1 and CDR2 (KGHSH, LQKENI) derive from the germline V gene. The CDR3, from cysteine to phenylalanine, totals 15 residues. DNA for this receptor is not on file. To determine HCMV serostatus, a commercial ELISA kit was used to detect HCMV-specific IgG in serum. Ficoll density gradient centrifugation was used to isolate peripheral blood mononuclear cells from blood. The data were obtained in a study of T cells expressing NK-cell markers (dated by TCRdb to about 2020). Turning to the overall study: Roughly 8 donors provided sorted CD3+CD56+NKG2C+, CD3+CD56+NKG2C- and CD3+CD56-NKG2C+ T-cell subsets, whose TCR beta-chain repertoires were profiled. The libraries were sequenced on Illumina HiSeq 2000/2500, MiSeq or NextSeq, producing 2 x 150 bp reads. The study sequenced eight donors, all healthy volunteers chosen at random: three men and five women. Of the eight sequenced donors, seven were found to be HCMV-seropositive and one was found to be HCMV-seronegative.

The full study reports these points: Those dominant clonotypes were again the most abundant among CD3+CD56-NKG2C+ cells in several donors, at roughly 25-60.1%. Whether the expanded NKG2C-expressing T cell clones were specific for HCMV antigens was left unclear. In six donors, the dominant CD3+CD56+NKG2C+ clonotypes ranked among the top 10 CD8+ clonotypes, making up roughly 1.0-7.0% of CD8+ T cells.

Sequenced on an Illumina HiSeq 2000. TCR beta cDNA libraries were prepared using 5'RACE template switching, which introduced a universal primer site and unique molecular identifiers. cDNA synthesis was primed from the TCR beta constant segment, followed by two successive PCR amplification steps. The published analysis was carried out like this. Reads were demultiplexed and grouped by UMI with MIGEC, and clonotypes were assembled and quantified with MiTCR. To exclude erroneous sequences, any TCR cDNA sequence not supported by at least two reads was discarded. Downstream repertoire analysis used the tcR package, and clonotypes were matched across fractions by CDR3 nucleotide sequence plus V segment. VDJmatch was used to annotate antigen specificity against VDJdb, with one amino acid substitution in CDR3 allowed. TCRdb reprocessed the reads, reporting each CDR3 protein sequence once and no DNA. The V and J calls reflect TCRdb's pipeline rather than the authors' work. The sample has about 550,000 distinct CDR3 sequences on record. The ten largest clones take up roughly 3.6% of the sample.

Sequenced sample: blood T cells: a sorted CD56 or NKG2C T cell subset, CD4+ or CD8+ T cells, or bulk PBMC T cells (not recorded which). This TCR was sampled from a man between 18 and 29 years old in good health. Donor details come from another sample of the same person, matched by shared clones. Recombination linked TRBV18 to TRBJ2-1; TCRdb indicates TRBD2, and absent DNA this call remains unverified. The CDR3 region has the sequence CASSPLGTTGGEQFF.